A selection of T cell receptor beta chains follows, all from one sample in a study of tumor-infiltrating lymphocytes in localized non-small cell lung cancer. TCRdb keeps only in-frame clones here, not all; method: immunoSEQ multiplex PCR. The data hold under 20,000 clones, with about 69% observed a single time. Sequencing input: lung tumor tissue. These receptors all come from a human donor with non-small cell lung cancer. The CDR3 runs from the conserved cysteine through the conserved F or W. D genes are given only for firm matches. Size is stated for part of the rows, as once, few or many counts, or as a class when the clone is expanded.

j_gene | abundance | v_gene | d_gene | CDR3aa | CDR3nt
TRBJ2-7 | . | TRBV27 | . | CASSPWNGDYEQYF | TGTGCCAGCTCGCCTTGGAACGGAGACTACGAGCAGTACTTC
TRBJ2-1 | . | TRBV7-6 | . | CASSPQGNEQFF | TGTGCCAGCAGCCCACAGGGAAATGAGCAGTTCTTC
TRBJ2-1 | . | TRBV6-5 | TRBD2 | CASSPSGRFYNEQFF | TGTGCCAGCAGTCCGAGCGGGAGGTTCTACAATGAGCAGTTCTTC
TRBJ1-2 | . | TRBV28 | . | CASSLYGYTF | TGTGCCAGCAGCCTCTATGGCTACACCTTC
TRBJ1-4 | medium-sized | TRBV19 | . | CASSTGRGRSEKLFF | TGTGCCAGTAGCACCGGACGGGGTCGGAGTGAAAAACTGTTTTTT
TRBJ2-5 | . | TRBV13 | . | CASGARANEETQYF | TGTGCCAGCGGGGCCAGGGCTAATGAAGAGACCCAGTACTTC
TRBJ2-2 | . | TRBV9 | . | CASSLTGNTGELFF | TGTGCCAGCAGCTTGACAGGGAACACCGGGGAGCTGTTTTTT
TRBJ2-1 | . | TRBV2 | TRBD2 | CASSPAGGWYNEQFF | TGTGCCAGCAGTCCAGCGGGAGGGTGGTACAATGAGCAGTTCTTC
TRBJ1-2 | . | TRBV6-5 | . | CASSSPLQGGYGYTF | TGTGCCAGCAGTTCTCCTTTACAGGGCGGCTATGGCTACACCTTC
TRBJ2-5 | medium-sized | TRBV9 | . | CASSALQTDPQYF | TGTGCCAGCAGCGCCCTTCAAACGGACCCCCAGTACTTC
TRBJ2-1 | . | TRBV10-3 | TRBD2 | CAISDNGGRGPDEQFF | TGTGCCATCAGTGATAACGGCGGGAGGGGGCCAGATGAGCAGTTCTTC
TRBJ2-3 | once | TRBV12-2 | . | CASRALFSGGIGTQYF | TGTGCAAGTCGCGCCCTGTTTAGCGGGGGTATAGGTACGCAGTATTTT
TRBJ1-2 | . | TRBV12-5 | . | CASGLPGSYGYTF | TGTGCTAGTGGTTTGCCAGGGTCCTATGGCTACACCTTC
TRBJ2-7 | . | TRBV7-6 | . | CASSLVWGAQNEQYF | TGTGCCAGCAGCTTAGTATGGGGGGCACAGAACGAGCAGTACTTC
TRBJ1-3 | once | TRBV5-1 | . | CASKVAVSGNTIYF | TGCGCCAGCAAAGTGGCTGTCTCTGGAAACACCATATATTTT
TRBJ2-2 | few | TRBV5-1 | . | CASSLRAVDTGELFF | TGCGCCAGCAGCTTGAGGGCCGTCGACACCGGGGAGCTGTTTTTT
TRBJ2-7 | . | TRBV4-2 | . | CASSQEITYYEQYF | TGTGCCAGCAGCCAAGAAATTACCTACTACGAGCAGTACTTC
TRBJ2-1 | . | TRBV4-2 | TRBD1 | CASSQPDRGSSWGLGEQFF | TGTGCCAGCAGCCAGCCGGACAGGGGTTCCTCCTGGGGATTGGGTGAGCAGTTCTTC
TRBJ1-2 | . | TRBV27 | . | CASSSGALYGYTF | TGTGCCAGCAGCTCAGGGGCTCTCTATGGCTACACCTTC
TRBJ2-3 | once | TRBV20-1 | TRBD2 | CSARGTRPLYF | TGCAGTGCTAGGGGGACTAGGCCTCTGTATTTT
TRBJ2-7 | . | TRBV5-1 | . | CASSAVEFHEQYF | TGCGCCAGCAGCGCGGTAGAGTTTCACGAGCAGTACTTC
TRBJ1-5 | . | TRBV2 | TRBD1 | CASRAGTGNQPQHF | TGTGCCAGCAGGGCCGGGACAGGGAATCAGCCCCAGCATTTT
TRBJ1-2 | once | TRBV19 | . | CASSNRNNYGYTF | TGTGCCAGTAGCAACAGGAATAACTATGGCTACACCTTC
TRBJ2-1 | once | TRBV11-2 | . | CASSNQAAPNEQFF | TGTGCCAGCAGCAACCAGGCGGCGCCCAATGAGCAGTTCTTC
TRBJ2-7 | . | TRBV28 | . | CASSLWAGNTYEQYF | TGTGCCAGCAGTTTATGGGCAGGGAACACGTACGAGCAGTACTTC
TRBJ1-1 | . | TRBV5-1 | TRBD1 | CASSLEGGQVNTEAFF | TGCGCCAGCAGCTTGGAGGGGGGACAGGTGAACACTGAAGCTTTCTTT
TRBJ2-3 | . | TRBV5-1 | TRBD2 | CASSSSRGAVPSTDTQYF | TGCGCCAGCAGCTCGTCGCGGGGGGCCGTCCCTAGCACAGATACGCAGTATTTT
TRBJ2-3 | . | TRBV7-8 | . | CASRNLPDPDTQYF | TGTGCCAGCCGCAATTTACCTGACCCTGATACGCAGTATTTT
TRBJ2-7 | . | TRBV4-2 | TRBD2 | CASSHKAGTSGDLEQYF | TGTGCCAGCAGCCACAAAGCTGGGACTAGCGGGGACCTCGAGCAGTACTTC
TRBJ1-1 | . | TRBV6-5 | TRBD1 | CASSRQGRDTEAFF | TGTGCCAGCAGTCGACAGGGGAGGGACACTGAAGCTTTCTTT
TRBJ2-2 | once | TRBV4-1 | . | CASSPAGAGANTGELFF | TGCGCCAGCAGCCCCGCCGGGGCAGGGGCGAACACCGGGGAGCTGTTTTTT
TRBJ2-7 | once | TRBV7-8 | TRBD1 | CASSSRTGTDEQYF | TGTGCCAGCAGCTCTAGGACAGGGACCGACGAGCAGTACTTC
TRBJ1-1 | few | TRBV7-2 | TRBD1 | CASSSWRAGRPGGGTEAFF | TGTGCCAGCAGCTCCTGGAGGGCCGGCCGACCAGGGGGGGGCACTGAAGCTTTCTTT
TRBJ2-3 | . | TRBV4-1 | . | CASSQVPLFRTDTQYF | TGCGCCAGCAGCCAAGTCCCCCTGTTTCGGACAGATACGCAGTATTTT
TRBJ1-3 | . | TRBV10-3 | . | CAISGFGRNTIYF | TGTGCCATCAGTGGATTTGGGCGAAACACCATATATTTT
TRBJ1-3 | . | TRBV5-8 | . | CASSAYERNSGNTIYF | TGTGCCAGCAGCGCCTATGAGCGGAACTCTGGAAACACCATATATTTT
TRBJ1-3 | . | TRBV6-1 | . | CASSGTPGNTIYF | TGTGCCAGCAGTGGGACACCTGGAAACACCATATATTTT
TRBJ1-1 | . | TRBV14 | . | CASSQVRDTEAFF | TGTGCCAGCAGCCAAGTTCGGGACACTGAAGCTTTCTTT
TRBJ1-2 | . | TRBV2 | . | CASTRGDYGYTF | TGTGCCAGCACAAGGGGGGACTATGGCTACACCTTC
TRBJ1-6 | once | TRBV30 | . | CAWSFSYSPLHF | TGTGCCTGGAGTTTCAGTTATTCACCCCTCCACTTT
TRBJ2-5 | . | TRBV4-2 | TRBD2 | CASSQGGAGQETQYF | TGTGCCAGCAGCCAAGGAGGAGCGGGACAAGAGACCCAGTACTTC
TRBJ2-7 | once | TRBV30 | . | CAWNAAYGEQYF | TGTGCCTGGAATGCGGCTTATGGTGAGCAGTACTTC
TRBJ2-3 | . | TRBV5-1 | TRBD1 | CASSSGQSSSTDTQYF | TGCGCCAGCTCCTCGGGACAGTCTTCTAGCACAGATACGCAGTATTTT
TRBJ2-3 | . | TRBV15 | TRBD2 | CATSREGRATQYF | TGTGCCACCAGCAGAGAAGGGAGGGCTACGCAGTATTTT
TRBJ1-5 | . | TRBV5-4 | . | CASSLGGGTSNQPQHF | TGTGCCAGCAGCCTCGGAGGGGGTACGAGCAATCAGCCCCAGCATTTT
TRBJ1-1 | few | TRBV5-1 | . | CASSLTTTGLNTEAFF | TGCGCCAGCAGCTTAACAACAACTGGGCTGAACACTGAAGCTTTCTTT
TRBJ1-1 | . | TRBV29-1 | . | CSVERDTEAFF | TGCAGCGTTGAGAGGGACACTGAAGCTTTCTTT
TRBJ2-3 | . | TRBV9 | . | CASSAPLDGTDTQYF | TGTGCCAGCAGCGCCCCTCTGGATGGGACAGATACGCAGTATTTT
TRBJ1-5 | . | TRBV2 | . | CASSEAWQGIRQPQHF | TGTGCCAGCAGTGAAGCTTGGCAGGGGATTCGACAGCCCCAGCATTTT
TRBJ2-1 | . | TRBV7-8 | TRBD1 | CASSRTGDEQFF | TGTGCCAGCAGCCGGACAGGGGATGAGCAGTTCTTC
TRBJ2-7 | . | TRBV7-9 | TRBD2 | CASSFASGTYEQYF | TGTGCCAGCAGCTTTGCTAGCGGGACCTACGAGCAGTACTTC
TRBJ2-7 | once | TRBV7-8 | . | CASSLGTASYEQYF | TGTGCCAGCAGCTTAGGGACGGCGTCCTACGAGCAGTACTTC
TRBJ2-1 | . | TRBV29-1 | TRBD1 | CSVSGQGVYNEQFF | TGCAGCGTTTCGGGACAGGGGGTTTACAATGAGCAGTTCTTC
TRBJ1-2 | . | TRBV14 | . | CASSQVGTGNYGYTF | TGTGCCAGCAGCCAAGTGGGTACAGGGAACTATGGCTACACCTTC